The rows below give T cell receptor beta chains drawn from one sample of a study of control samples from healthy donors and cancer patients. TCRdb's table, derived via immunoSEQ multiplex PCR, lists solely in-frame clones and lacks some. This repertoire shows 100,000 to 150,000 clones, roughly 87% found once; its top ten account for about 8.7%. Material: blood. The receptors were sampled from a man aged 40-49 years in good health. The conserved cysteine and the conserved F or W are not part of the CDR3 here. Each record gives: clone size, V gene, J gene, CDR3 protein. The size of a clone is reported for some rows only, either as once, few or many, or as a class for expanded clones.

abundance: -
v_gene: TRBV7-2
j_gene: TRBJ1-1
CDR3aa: ASSPGRMNTEAF

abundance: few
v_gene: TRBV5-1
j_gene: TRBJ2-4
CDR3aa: ASSSTGTSENIQY

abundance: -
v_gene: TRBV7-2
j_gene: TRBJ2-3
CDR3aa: ASSLSDGAGDTQY

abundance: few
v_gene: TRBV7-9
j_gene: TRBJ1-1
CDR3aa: ASSLSGINTEAF

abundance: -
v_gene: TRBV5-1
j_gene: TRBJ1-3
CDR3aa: ASRTGNSGNTIY

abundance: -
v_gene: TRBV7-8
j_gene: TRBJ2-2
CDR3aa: ASSSYPGGRDTGELF

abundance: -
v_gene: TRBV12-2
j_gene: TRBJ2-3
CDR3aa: ASRPCTDTQY

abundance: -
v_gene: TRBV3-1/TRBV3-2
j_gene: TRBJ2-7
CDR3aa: ASSPWGGAGPTSYEQY

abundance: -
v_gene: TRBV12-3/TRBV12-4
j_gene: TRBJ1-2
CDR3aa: ASSLGGAGGYT

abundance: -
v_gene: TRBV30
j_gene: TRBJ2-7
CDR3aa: AWAYGTGGMKQY

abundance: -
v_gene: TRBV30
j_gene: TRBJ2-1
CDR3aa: AWKNPGGRGEQF

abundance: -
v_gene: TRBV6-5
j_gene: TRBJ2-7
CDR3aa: ASSPSRQSSYEQY

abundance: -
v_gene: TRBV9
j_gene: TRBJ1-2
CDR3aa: ASSSLDRYYGYT

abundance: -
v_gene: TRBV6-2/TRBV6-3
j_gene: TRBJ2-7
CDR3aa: ASSWSAAYEQY

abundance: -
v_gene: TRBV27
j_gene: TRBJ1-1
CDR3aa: ASSAAHRGRGVVF

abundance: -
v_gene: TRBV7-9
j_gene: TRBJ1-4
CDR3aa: ASSLDEEKLF